This T cell receptor beta chain was documented in a study of T cells in Graves' hyperthyroidism and ophthalmopathy. Overall study results and limits: From stable hyperthyroidism, ophthalmopathy was set apart by a 13 V-J model. Blood also carried most thyroid clonotypes expanded above 0.001.

Cells are PBMCs isolated from around 9.4 ml of fresh blood. Germline lookup yields CDR1 SNHLY and CDR2 FYNNEI. Trimming shortened V by 4 bases and J by 0 bases, and 16 bases separated the two germline ends. There are 16 residues in the CDR3. Amplification of TCR beta CDR3 regions was performed using RNA transcripts as template. HTBI primers drove first-round RT-PCR of the TCR CDR3. One entry per CDR3 protein results from TCRdb running MiXCR on the multiplex PCR reads. The profile shows 640,000 or so distinct CDR3 sequences, under 15% of them singletons. This clonotype was seen repeatedly, ten times or more. Its target is not known.

The chain couples TRBV2 to TRBJ2-7; no clear D gene. Sample: blood. The TCR was taken from a woman in her thirties or forties with Graves' ophthalmopathy. This chain's CDR3 is CASSASASALSYEQYF. The CDR3 DNA sequence: TGTGCCAGCAGTGCGAGTGCCTCGGCCCTCTCCTACGAGCAGTACTTC.